This T cell receptor beta chain appears in the sequencing data of a study of cytomegalovirus exposure and HLA in healthy donors. General study results and limits: Donor immune exposure was known only as CMV serostatus. Later work associated roughly 15,000 TCR beta sequences with HLA alleles at 0.05 false discovery rate. The authors assumed roughly uniform sequencing depth across donors for presence/absence analyses. Later on, analysis showed that most CMV-associated TCR beta chains appeared to be HLA-restricted.

PCR employed 60 Vbeta and 13 Jbeta primers. Produced via immunoSEQ multiplex PCR; TCRdb's table is partial and in-frame only. This table holds around 150,000 clones, 80% found once. Concerning this clone: Its antigen is as yet unknown.

This receptor was taken from a woman aged 40-49 years in good health and CMV-seronegative. The sequenced sample consisted of PBMCs.

The CDR3 coding sequence is TGTGCCAGCAGTGAACGGTACAGCTCCTACGAGCAGTACTTC. Protein: CASSERYSSYEQYF. The chain has TRBV6-1 and TRBJ2-7; D is unresolved. The length of the CDR3 is 14 residues. Trimming removed 2 bases from V and 0 bases from J, with 8 bases in between. Looked up from germline, CDR1 is MNHNS and CDR2 is SASEGT.